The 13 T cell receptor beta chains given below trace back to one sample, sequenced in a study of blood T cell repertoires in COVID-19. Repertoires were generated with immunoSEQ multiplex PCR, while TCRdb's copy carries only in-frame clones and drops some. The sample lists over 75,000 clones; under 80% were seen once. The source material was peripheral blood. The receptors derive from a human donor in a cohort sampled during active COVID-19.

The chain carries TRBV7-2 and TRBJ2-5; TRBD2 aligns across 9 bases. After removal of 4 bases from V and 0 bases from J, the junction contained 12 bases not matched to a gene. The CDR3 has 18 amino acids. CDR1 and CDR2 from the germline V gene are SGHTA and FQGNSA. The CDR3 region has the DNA TGTGCCAGCAGCTCCCCCCGCCGTAGCGGGAGTTACCAAGAGACCCAGTACTTC. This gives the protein CASSSPRRSGSYQETQYF. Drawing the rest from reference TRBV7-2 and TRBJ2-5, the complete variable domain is GAGVSQSPSNKVTEKGKDVELRCDPISGHTALYWYRQSLGQGLEFLIYFQGNSAPDKSGLPSDRFSAERTGGSVSTLTIQRTQQEDSAVYLCASSSPRRSGSYQETQYFGPGTRLLVL.

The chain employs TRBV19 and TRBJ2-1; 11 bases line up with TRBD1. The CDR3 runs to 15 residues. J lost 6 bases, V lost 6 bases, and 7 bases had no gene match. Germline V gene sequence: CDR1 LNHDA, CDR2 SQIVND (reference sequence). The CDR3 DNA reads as TGTGCCAGTAGCTTGGCCGGGACAGGGGGCAATGAGCAGTTCTTC. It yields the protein CASSLAGTGGNEQFF.

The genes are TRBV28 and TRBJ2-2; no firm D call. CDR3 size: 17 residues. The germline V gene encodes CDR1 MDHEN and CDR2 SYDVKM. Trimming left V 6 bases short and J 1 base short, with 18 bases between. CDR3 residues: CASSPSTARVNTGELFF. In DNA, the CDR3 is TGTGCCAGCAGCCCTTCGACGGCTCGGGTGAACACCGGGGAGCTGTTTTTT.

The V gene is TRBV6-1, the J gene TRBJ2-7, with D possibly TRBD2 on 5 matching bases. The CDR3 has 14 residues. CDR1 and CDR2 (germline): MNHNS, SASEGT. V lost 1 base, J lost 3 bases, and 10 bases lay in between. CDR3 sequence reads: CASSEEWGDYEQYV. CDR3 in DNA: TGTGCCAGCAGTGAAGAGTGGGGAGACTACGAGCAGTACGTC.

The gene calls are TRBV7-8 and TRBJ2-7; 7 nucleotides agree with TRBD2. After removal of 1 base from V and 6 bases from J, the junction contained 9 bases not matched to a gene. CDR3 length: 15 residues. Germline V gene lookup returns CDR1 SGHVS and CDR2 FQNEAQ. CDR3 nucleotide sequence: TGTGCCAGCAGCTTAGTCGGCGGGGGAGCGGCCGAGCAGTACTTC. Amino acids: CASSLVGGGAAEQYF.

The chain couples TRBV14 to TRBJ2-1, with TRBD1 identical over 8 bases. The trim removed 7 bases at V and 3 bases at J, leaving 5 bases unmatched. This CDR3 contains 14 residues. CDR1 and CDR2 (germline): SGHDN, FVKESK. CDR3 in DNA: TGTGCCAGCAAGGGCGGACAGGGCTACAATGAGCAGTTCTTC. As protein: CASKGGQGYNEQFF.

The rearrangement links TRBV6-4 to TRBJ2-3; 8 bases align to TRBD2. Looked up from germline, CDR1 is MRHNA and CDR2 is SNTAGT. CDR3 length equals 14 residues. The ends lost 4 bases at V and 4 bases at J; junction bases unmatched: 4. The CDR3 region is CASSGSGSSDTQYF. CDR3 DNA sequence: TGTGCCAGCAGTGGGAGCGGGAGTTCAGATACGCAGTATTTT.

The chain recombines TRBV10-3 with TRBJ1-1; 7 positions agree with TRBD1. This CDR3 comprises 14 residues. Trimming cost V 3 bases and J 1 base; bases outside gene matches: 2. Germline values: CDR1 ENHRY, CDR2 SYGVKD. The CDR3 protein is CAISDRDRNTEAFF. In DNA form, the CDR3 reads TGTGCCATCAGTGATCGGGACAGGAACACTGAAGCTTTCTTT.

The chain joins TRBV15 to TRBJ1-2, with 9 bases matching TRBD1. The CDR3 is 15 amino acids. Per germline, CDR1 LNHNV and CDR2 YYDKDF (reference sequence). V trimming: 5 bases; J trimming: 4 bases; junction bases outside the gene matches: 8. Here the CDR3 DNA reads TGTGCCACCAGCTCGGGACAGGGAAGGGGCTATGGCTACACCTTC. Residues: CATSSGQGRGYGYTF.

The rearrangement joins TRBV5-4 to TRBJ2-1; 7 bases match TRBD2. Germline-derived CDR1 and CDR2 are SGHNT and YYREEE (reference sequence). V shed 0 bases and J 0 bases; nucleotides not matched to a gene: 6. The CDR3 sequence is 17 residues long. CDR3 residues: CASSLVPSGRSYNEQFF. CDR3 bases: TGTGCCAGCAGCTTGGTTCCTAGCGGTCGCTCCTACAATGAGCAGTTCTTC.

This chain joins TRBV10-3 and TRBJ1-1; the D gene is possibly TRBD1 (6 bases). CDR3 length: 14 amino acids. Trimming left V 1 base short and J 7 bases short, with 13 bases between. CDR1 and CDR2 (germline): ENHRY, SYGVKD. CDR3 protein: CAISEYGQLGEAFF. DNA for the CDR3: TGTGCCATCAGTGAGTATGGACAGCTAGGTGAAGCTTTCTTT.

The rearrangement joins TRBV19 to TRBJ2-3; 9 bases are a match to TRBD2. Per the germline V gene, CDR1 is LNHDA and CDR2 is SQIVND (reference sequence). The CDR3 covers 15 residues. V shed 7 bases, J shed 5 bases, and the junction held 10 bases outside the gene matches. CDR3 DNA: TGTGCCAGTACCCATCTCAGCGGGGGGAGAGATACGCAGTATTTT. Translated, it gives CASTHLSGGRDTQYF.

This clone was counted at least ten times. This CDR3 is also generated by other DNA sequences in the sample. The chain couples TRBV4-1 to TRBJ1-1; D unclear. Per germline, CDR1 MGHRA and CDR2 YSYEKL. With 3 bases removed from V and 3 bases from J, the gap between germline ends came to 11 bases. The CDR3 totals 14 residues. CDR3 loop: CASSQLWGDTEAFF. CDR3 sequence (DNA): TGCGCCAGCAGCCAGTTATGGGGAGACACTGAAGCTTTCTTT.